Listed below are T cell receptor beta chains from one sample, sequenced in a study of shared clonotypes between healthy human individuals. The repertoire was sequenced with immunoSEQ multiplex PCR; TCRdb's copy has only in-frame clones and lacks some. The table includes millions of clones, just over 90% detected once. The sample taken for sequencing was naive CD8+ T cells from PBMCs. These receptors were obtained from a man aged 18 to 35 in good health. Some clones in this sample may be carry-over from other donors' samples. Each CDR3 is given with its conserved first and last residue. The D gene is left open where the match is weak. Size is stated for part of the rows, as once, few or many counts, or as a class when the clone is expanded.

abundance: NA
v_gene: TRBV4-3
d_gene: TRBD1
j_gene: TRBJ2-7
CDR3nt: TGCGCCAGCAGCCGAGGACAGGGTTCAAAGCAGTACTTC
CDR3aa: CASSRGQGSKQYF

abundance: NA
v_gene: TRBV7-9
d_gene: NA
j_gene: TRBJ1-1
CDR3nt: TGTGCCAGTCGGGCAGACTACACTGAAGCTTTCTTT
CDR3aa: CASRADYTEAFF

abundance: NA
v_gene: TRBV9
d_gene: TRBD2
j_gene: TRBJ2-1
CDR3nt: TGTGCCAGCAGCGTGGGGACTAGCGGGCCCTCCTACAATGAGCAGTTCTTC
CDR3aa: CASSVGTSGPSYNEQFF

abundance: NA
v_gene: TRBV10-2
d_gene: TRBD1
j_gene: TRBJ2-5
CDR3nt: TGCGCCACCCGGACAGGGGACCGCTGGCAAGAGACCCAGTACTTC
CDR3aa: CATRTGDRWQETQYF

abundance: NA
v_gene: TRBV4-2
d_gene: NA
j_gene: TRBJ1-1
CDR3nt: TGTGCCAGCAGCCACCCGAAACTTTTTAAACAGAACACTGAAGCTTTCTTT
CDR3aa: CASSHPKLFKQNTEAFF

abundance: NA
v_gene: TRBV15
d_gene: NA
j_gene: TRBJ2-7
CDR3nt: TGTGCCACCAGCAGCACCCTCAACAGGGCCCACGAGCAGTACTTC
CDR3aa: CATSSTLNRAHEQYF

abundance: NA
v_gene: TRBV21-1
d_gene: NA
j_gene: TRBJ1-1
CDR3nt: TGTGCCAGCAGTCCAGGGGGCAGGGACACTGAAGCTTTCTTT
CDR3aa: CASSPGGRDTEAFF

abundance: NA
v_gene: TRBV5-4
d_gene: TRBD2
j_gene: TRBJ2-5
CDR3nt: TGTGCCAGCAGATTCTTAGCGGGAGAAGAGACCCAGTACTTC
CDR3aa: CASRFLAGEETQYF

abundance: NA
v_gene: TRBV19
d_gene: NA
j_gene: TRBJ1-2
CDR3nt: TGTGCCAGTACCCCGAGGGGCTCACGTACTTATGGCTACACCTTC
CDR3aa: CASTPRGSRTYGYTF

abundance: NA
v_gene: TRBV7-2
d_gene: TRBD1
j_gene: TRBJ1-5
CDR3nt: TGTGCCAGCAGCTTAGCAGGGGGCGGCAATCAGCCCCAGCATTTT
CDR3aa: CASSLAGGGNQPQHF

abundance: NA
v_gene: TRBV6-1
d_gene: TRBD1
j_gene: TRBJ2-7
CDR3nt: TGTGCCAGCAGTGAAGAGGGACAGGGGTTTTACGAGCAGTACTTC
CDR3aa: CASSEEGQGFYEQYF

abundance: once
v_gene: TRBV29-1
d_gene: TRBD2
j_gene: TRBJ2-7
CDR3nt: TGCAGCGTTGAGGGGGGGGGTTACCCCCTCGAGCAGTACTTC
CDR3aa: CSVEGGGYPLEQYF

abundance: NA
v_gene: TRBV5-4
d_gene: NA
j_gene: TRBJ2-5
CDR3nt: TGTGCCAGCAGCTTGGGACAGTCTGGGGAGACCCAGTACTTC
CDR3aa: CASSLGQSGETQYF

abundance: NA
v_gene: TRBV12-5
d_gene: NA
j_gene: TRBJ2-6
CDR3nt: TGTGCTAGTGGTCTGGGTTCTGCAGGACAAAGTCGGGCCAACGTCCTGACTTTC
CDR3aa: CASGLGSAGQSRANVLTF

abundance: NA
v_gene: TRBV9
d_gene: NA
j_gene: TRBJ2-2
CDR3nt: TGTGCCAGCAGCGTGAAGGGGATGAACACCGGGGAGCTGTTTTTT
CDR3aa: CASSVKGMNTGELFF

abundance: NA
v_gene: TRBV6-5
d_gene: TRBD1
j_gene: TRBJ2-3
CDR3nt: TGTGCCAGCAGCCAGGGGACAGGTCCAGATACGCAGTATTTT
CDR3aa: CASSQGTGPDTQYF

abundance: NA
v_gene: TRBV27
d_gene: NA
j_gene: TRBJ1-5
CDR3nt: TGTGCCAGCAGTTTGGGGGGTTCTGGCAATCAGCCCCAGCATTTT
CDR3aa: CASSLGGSGNQPQHF

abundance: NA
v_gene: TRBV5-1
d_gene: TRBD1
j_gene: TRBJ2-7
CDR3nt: TGCGCCAGCAGCTTGGTTGGACAGGGGGCGTTAGGGGCCGACGAGCAGTACTTC
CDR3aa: CASSLVGQGALGADEQYF

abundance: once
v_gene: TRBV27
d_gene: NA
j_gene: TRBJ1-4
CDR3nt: TGTGCCAGCAGCTCTCGGTTCAGTTCTAATGAAAAACTGTTTTTT
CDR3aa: CASSSRFSSNEKLFF

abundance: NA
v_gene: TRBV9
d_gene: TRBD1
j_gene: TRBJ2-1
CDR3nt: TGTGCCAGCAGACGAGGGACAGGGCTTTGGGATGAGCAGTTCTTC
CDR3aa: CASRRGTGLWDEQFF

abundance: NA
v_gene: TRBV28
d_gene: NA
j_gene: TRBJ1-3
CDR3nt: TGTGCCAGCAGCCCTCGGGAGTTGGTAAACACCATATATTTT
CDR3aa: CASSPRELVNTIYF

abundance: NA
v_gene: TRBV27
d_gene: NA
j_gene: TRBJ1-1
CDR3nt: TGTGCCAGCAGTTTTGCAGGACCTATGAACACTGAAGCTTTCTTT
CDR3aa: CASSFAGPMNTEAFF

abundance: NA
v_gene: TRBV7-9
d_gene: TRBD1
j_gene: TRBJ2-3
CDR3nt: TGTGCCAGCAGCCTTAGGACAGGGGGCACAGATACGCAGTATTTT
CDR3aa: CASSLRTGGTDTQYF

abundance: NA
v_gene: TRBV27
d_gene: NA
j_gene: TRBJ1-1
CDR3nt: TGTGCCAGCTGGGCGGGGTATAACACTGAAGCTTTCTTT
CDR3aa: CASWAGYNTEAFF

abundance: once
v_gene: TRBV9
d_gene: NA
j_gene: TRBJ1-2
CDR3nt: TGTGCCAGCAGCCCGTCTGGGGATAACTATGGCTACACCTTC
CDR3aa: CASSPSGDNYGYTF

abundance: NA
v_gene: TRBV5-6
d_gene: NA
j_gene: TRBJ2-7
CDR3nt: TGTGCCAGCAGCTTGGGGGGCCACGAGCAGTACTTC
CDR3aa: CASSLGGHEQYF

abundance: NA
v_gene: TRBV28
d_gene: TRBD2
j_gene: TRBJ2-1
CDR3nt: TGTGCCAGTTACCCGGGACTAGCGGGATTCGGTGAGCAGTTCTTC
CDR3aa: CASYPGLAGFGEQFF

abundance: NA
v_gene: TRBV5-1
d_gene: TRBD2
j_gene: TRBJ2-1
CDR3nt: TGCGCCAGCAGCTCCATGGGACTAGCATGGGACAATGAGCAGTTCTTC
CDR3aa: CASSSMGLAWDNEQFF

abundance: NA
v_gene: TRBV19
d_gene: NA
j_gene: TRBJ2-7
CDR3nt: TGTGCCAGTACCTACAGGGCAGGGTACGAGCAGTACTTC
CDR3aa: CASTYRAGYEQYF

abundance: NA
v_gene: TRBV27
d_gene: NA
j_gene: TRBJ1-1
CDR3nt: TGTGCCAGCAGCACTTTGGGGGCCACTGAAGCTTTCTTT
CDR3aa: CASSTLGATEAFF